These 13 T cell receptor beta chains were sequenced from one sample in a study of cytomegalovirus exposure and HLA in healthy donors. Sequenced by immunoSEQ multiplex PCR; TCRdb stores in-frame clones only, minus some. The sample carries some 160,000 clones, 85% to 90% recorded once. The source material was PBMCs. The source is a man younger than 35 in good health and CMV-seronegative.

The rearrangement joins TRBV4-2 to TRBJ1-2, with D possibly matching TRBD1 (6 bases). The V gene lost 3 bases and the J gene lost 0 bases, with 17 bases spanning the gap. This CDR3 is built from 17 residues. CDR1 and CDR2 from the germline V gene are LGHNA and YNFKEQ. The CDR3 protein is CASSHLVTGSANYGYTF. CDR3 in DNA: TGTGCCAGCAGCCACCTTGTGACAGGCTCAGCTAACTATGGCTACACCTTC.

The chain uses TRBV5-4 and TRBJ2-1; TRBD2 agrees at 8 bases. Germline V gene sequence: CDR1 SGHNT, CDR2 YYREEE (reference sequence). V lost 8 bases, J lost 5 bases, and 15 bases stayed unmatched. The CDR3 sequence is 16 residues long. The DNA of the CDR3 is TGTGCCAGTCAACGGGGACCCGGGGGGGCCGACAATGAGCAGTTCTTC. Translating it yields CASQRGPGGADNEQFF.

The chain couples TRBV5-6 to TRBJ2-7; perhaps TRBD2 as D (6 bases). The V and J ends lost 4 bases and 4 bases respectively, with 24 bases between them. The length of the CDR3 is 17 residues. CDR1 is SGHDT and CDR2 is YYEEEE in the germline V gene. CDR3 residues: CASSVGGDWRPSYEQYF. The CDR3 bases are TGTGCCAGCAGCGTTGGAGGGGACTGGAGACCCAGTTACGAGCAGTACTTC.

The chain has TRBV5-4 and TRBJ1-2; 7 positions agree with TRBD1. CDR1 is SGHNT, CDR2 YYREEE, per germline (reference sequence). This CDR3 is built from 15 residues. The CDR3 protein is CASRGGWSLDYGYTF. In DNA form, the CDR3 reads TGTGCATCAAGAGGGGGCTGGTCCTTAGACTATGGCTACACCTTC.

The chain combines TRBV2 with TRBJ1-4, with D possibly TRBD1 on 5 matching bases. The length of the CDR3 is 11 residues. Between the trimmed V and J ends, which lost 6 bases and 8 bases, there was a span of 7 bases. The germline V gene encodes CDR1 SNHLY and CDR2 FYNNEI. In DNA, the CDR3 is TGTGCCAGCAGGGGGGGGGAAAAACTGTTTTTT. As protein: CASRGGEKLFF.

The chain is built from TRBV28 and TRBJ2-7; TRBD2 is a possible D gene (5 bases). This CDR3 has 13 residues. The germline V gene has CDR1 MDHEN and CDR2 SYDVKM. Trimming removed 7 bases at V and 0 bases at J, with 10 bases between. Here the CDR3 DNA reads TGTGCCAGCATGTCCGGGGACTCCTACGAGCAGTACTTC. The encoded protein is CASMSGDSYEQYF.

The chain carries TRBV28 and TRBJ1-4, with D maybe TRBD1 (5 bases). Germline assignment: CDR1 MDHEN and CDR2 SYDVKM. This CDR3 contains 15 residues. Trimming stripped 5 bases from V and 5 bases from J, with 15 bases between. This CDR3 reads CASSIPNGHNEKLFF. The DNA for the CDR3 is TGTGCCAGCAGTATACCTAACGGACACAATGAAAAACTGTTTTTT.

This chain uses TRBV5-8 with TRBJ1-2; 7 positions match TRBD1. The CDR3 covers 15 residues. The trim removed 1 base at V and 4 bases at J, leaving 7 bases unmatched. Germline V gene lookup returns CDR1 SGHTS and CDR2 YDEGEE. The CDR3 region has the DNA TGTGCCAGCAGCTTGACAGGGGCCTCGGGCTATGGCTACACCTTC. Translation gives CASSLTGASGYGYTF.

V usage is TRBV14 and J usage is TRBJ2-2; D uncertain. CDR3 length: 13 amino acids. Germline V gene sequence: CDR1 SGHDN, CDR2 FVKESK. The ends were cut back, 4 bases at V and 7 bases at J, with 10 bases in the middle. CDR3 region: CASSRQAIGELFF. The CDR3 DNA reads as TGTGCCAGCAGCCGACAAGCAATCGGGGAGCTGTTTTTT.

V usage is TRBV27 and J usage is TRBJ2-7, with 7 bases that match TRBD1. V trimming: 6 bases; J trimming: 4 bases; junction bases outside the gene matches: 9. This CDR3 comprises 14 residues. The germline V gene encodes CDR1 MNHEY and CDR2 SMNVEV (reference sequence). As DNA, the CDR3 is TGTGCCAGCAGCCTCCGAAAACAGGGGTACGAGCAGTACGTC. Residues: CASSLRKQGYEQYV.

The V and J genes are TRBV4-1 and TRBJ1-2; D not certain. CDR1 and CDR2 (germline): MGHRA, YSYEKL. The CDR3 length is 17 residues. Trimming left V 0 bases short and J 0 bases short, with 14 bases between. CDR3 in amino acids: CASSQDSVLSSNYGYTF. CDR3 nucleotide sequence: TGCGCCAGCAGCCAAGATTCCGTTTTATCGTCTAACTATGGCTACACCTTC.

The chain links TRBV25-1 to TRBJ1-2; 8 nucleotides match TRBD1. The CDR3 runs 15 residues. Germline values: CDR1 MGHDK, CDR2 SYGVNS. J lost 2 bases, V lost 3 bases, and 5 bases had no gene match. CDR3 in DNA: TGTGCCAGCAGTGACACCCCAGGGGGCAACTATGGCTACACCTTC. Translated, it gives CASSDTPGGNYGYTF.

CDR3 in amino acids: CASSLVAAVDYTF. The DNA of the CDR3 is TGTGCCAGCAGCTTAGTAGCAGCGGTGGACTACACCTTC. The J gene is TRBJ1-2, the V gene TRBV7-9; D uncertain. The CDR3 length is 13 residues. V gave up 1 base and J gave up 10 bases, with 13 bases separating them. Per the germline V gene, CDR1 is SEHNR and CDR2 is FQNEAQ (reference sequence). Filled out from reference TRBV7-9 and TRBJ1-2, the complete variable domain reads DTGVSQNPRHKITKRGQNVTFRCDPISEHNRLYWYRQTLGQGPEFLTYFQNEAQLEKSRLLSDRFSAERPKGSFSTLEIQRTEQGDSAMYLCASSLVAAVDYTFGSGTRLTVV.